This TCR beta chain comes out of a study of T cell responses to AZD1222 COVID-19 vaccine. Study results and caveats: Dominant CD4 TCR responses targeted spike regions 160-218 and 743-854. Among the donors, most were white British and more were female, and clonal diversity was possibly underestimated. Every sample of the repertoires postdated the peak T cell response.

Notes on this clone: Its antigen is unidentified.

Assay used: immunoSEQ multiplex PCR; TCRdb lists only in-frame clones, some missing. The table records 95,000 to 100,000 clones, about four fifths of them present only once. V dropped 3 bases and J dropped 6 bases, with 14 bases sitting between them. CDR3 size: 14 residues. Germline CDR1 KGHSH, CDR2 LQKENI. The TCR sequence derives from an adult who received the AZD1222 COVID-19 vaccine. This chain links TRBV18 with TRBJ1-1, with a possible D match to TRBD1 (5 bases). Specimen: peripheral blood, collected 28 days after the second AZD1222 dose. The CDR3 spells CASSPRQLTPEAFF. In DNA, the CDR3 is TGTGCCAGCTCACCGCGACAGCTTACGCCTGAAGCTTTCTTT.